One sample yielded the 25 T cell receptor beta chains listed below, sequenced in a study of blood T cells in healthy people across ages (dated by TCRdb to 2014 to 2015). The library was built by means of 5' RACE. For sequencing, an Illumina HiSeq 2500 was employed. A second PCR of about 6 to 11 cycles was run with a J-beta primer mix and a sample-barcoded 5' primer. The public reads were run again by TCRdb, first through fastp at Q25 and then through MiXCR, and only productive beta chains were kept. Records with the same CDR3 protein are collapsed into one entry carrying the most frequent genes and DNA. Within this sample are 850,000 to 1,100,000 distinct CDR3 sequences, with 30% to 40% of them counted one time only. About an eighth of the sample rests with the top ten. The sequenced material came from blood. These receptors originate from a man in his late teens or twenties in good health.

The chain joins TRBV20-1 to TRBJ1-5; TRBD1 matches at 7 bases. CDR3 length: 15 amino acids. Germline V gives CDR1 DFQATT, CDR2 SNEGSKA (reference sequence). The V segment lost 4 bases and the J segment 4 bases; nucleotides outside the gene matches: 10. CDR3 loop: CSAIGGTDHNQPQHF. CDR3 nucleotides: TGCAGTGCTATAGGCGGGACAGACCATAATCAGCCCCAGCATTTT.

The table lists this clonotype with many counts. The gene calls are TRBV2 and TRBJ1-5; TRBD1 might be the D (6 bases). CDR1 and CDR2 (germline): SNHLY, FYNNEI. V gave up 7 bases and J gave up 2 bases, with 9 bases separating them. The CDR3 spans 13 residues. The CDR3 region has the DNA TGTGCCAGCAAGACAGGACGCAATCAGCCCCAGCATTTT. Encoded protein: CASKTGRNQPQHF.

The V call is TRBV4-3, the J call TRBJ2-3; 7 bases match TRBD2. The CDR3 runs to 21 residues. J lost 1 base, V lost 4 bases, and 23 bases had no gene match. CDR1 and CDR2 (germline): LGHNA, YSLEER. CDR3 residues: CASSLSPGLTGKNSRTDTQYF. The CDR3 DNA sequence: TGCGCCAGCAGCCTATCCCCGGGACTAACGGGGAAGAACTCACGCACAGATACGCAGTATTTT.

The sample holds a few counts of this clonotype. The chain employs TRBV20-1 and TRBJ2-4, with D perhaps assigned TRBD1 or TRBD2 (5 bases each). CDR3 length equals 18 residues. Trimming cost V 5 bases and J 0 bases, with 23 bases left between them. Germline lookup yields CDR1 DFQATT and CDR2 SNEGSKA (reference sequence). This CDR3 reads CSAGTIGAGELAKNIQYF. In nucleotides, the CDR3 is TGCAGTGCTGGGACCATCGGGGCAGGAGAACTAGCCAAAAACATTCAGTACTTC.

J is TRBJ1-4 and V is TRBV4-3; unclear D gene. The CDR3 consists of 16 residues. V was clipped by 0 bases and J by 3 bases, with 11 bases between them. Germline V gene data show CDR1 as LGHNA and CDR2 as YSLEER. CDR3 nucleotide sequence: TGCGCCAGCAGCCAAGAAAACGTCTTCGCTAATGAAAAACTGTTTTTT. Amino acid sequence: CASSQENVFANEKLFF.

The table lists this clonotype with a few counts. J is TRBJ1-3 and V is TRBV20-1; no clear D gene. The CDR3 is made up of 10 amino acids. V lost 0 bases, J lost 7 bases, and 1 base lay in between. Germline V gene data show CDR1 as DFQATT and CDR2 as SNEGSKA (reference sequence). Here the CDR3 DNA reads TGCAGTGCTAGAGATAACACCATATATTTT. Its protein product is CSARDNTIYF.

The chain uses TRBV24-1 and TRBJ1-2; 7 bases fit TRBD1. CDR1 is KGHDR, CDR2 SFDVKD, per germline. CDR3 length equals 14 residues. V gave up 4 bases and J gave up 8 bases; unmatched junction bases: 9. For the CDR3, the DNA is TGTGCCACCAGTGACCTTCGACAGGGTAGAGGCTACACCTTC. Residues: CATSDLRQGRGYTF.

This rearrangement joins TRBV20-1 to TRBJ2-3; no reliable D call. Trimming removed 1 base at V and 1 base at J, with 9 bases between. In germline, CDR1 is DFQATT, CDR2 SNEGSKA (reference sequence). This CDR3 contains 14 residues. CDR3 sequence (DNA): TGCAGTGCTAGAGTACCCAGTGGCACAGATACGCAGTATTTT. Encoded protein: CSARVPSGTDTQYF.

The chain employs TRBV10-3 and TRBJ1-2; D might be TRBD1 (6 bases). The V gene's germline CDR1 is ENHRY and CDR2 SYGVKD. V dropped 0 bases and J dropped 4 bases, with 9 bases sitting between them. This CDR3 region has 14 residues. The CDR3 reads CAISESRGIYGYTF. The DNA for the CDR3 is TGTGCCATCAGTGAGTCGAGGGGGATCTATGGCTACACCTTC.

This chain joins TRBV5-1 and TRBJ1-1; D is uncertain. Germline CDR1 is SGHRS and CDR2 is YFSETQ. The V end was cut by 3 bases, the J end by 8 bases, with 23 bases between. This CDR3 comprises 16 residues. The CDR3 nucleotides are TGCGCCAGCAGCTGGACGGTTATCCTGGGCTCATCGGAAGCTTTCTTT. It codes for CASSWTVILGSSEAFF. The whole variable domain, remainder taken from reference TRBV5-1 and TRBJ1-1, is KAGVTQTPRYLIKTRGQQVTLSCSPISGHRSVSWYQQTPGQGLQFLFEYFSETQRNKGNFPGRFSGRQFSNSRSEMNVSTLELGDSALYLCASSWTVILGSSEAFFGQGTRLTVV.

This chain joins TRBV20-1 and TRBJ2-7; the D gene is possibly TRBD1 (5 bases). Germline V CDR1 and CDR2: DFQATT, SNEGSKA (reference sequence). With 4 bases removed from V and 5 bases from J, the gap between germline ends came to 9 bases. The CDR3 contains 11 residues. The CDR3 is CSAKTEHEQYF. The CDR3 nucleotides are TGCAGTGCTAAGACAGAACACGAGCAGTACTTC.

Worth noting for this clonotype: A much larger clone lies one base from this, so it may be a read error. V gene TRBV29-1 combines with J gene TRBJ2-1; D gene ambiguous. The CDR3 covers 12 residues. Germline V CDR1 and CDR2: SQVTM, ANQGSEA. CDR3 loop: CSVVARYKEQFF. As DNA, the CDR3 is TGCAGCGTTGTAGCCCGCTACAAGGAGCAGTTCTTC.

The CDR3 here is CASSPDGKNYGYTF. Written as DNA, the CDR3 is TGCGCCAGCAGCCCGGACGGGAAGAACTATGGCTACACCTTC. The chain employs TRBV5-1 and TRBJ1-2; D not certain. CDR3 length: 14 residues. The germline V gene has CDR1 SGHRS and CDR2 YFSETQ. V lost 4 bases and J lost 2, with 12 bases in between.

CDR3 nucleotides: TGCGCCAGACCTGCCAACTCACGGGTGTCCGGGACTGATAAAAGCTCTGGGGCCAACGTCCTGACTTTC. Its translation is CARPANSRVSGTDKSSGANVLTF. The V and J genes are TRBV23-1 and TRBJ2-6; maybe TRBD2 (6 bases). TRBV23-1 is flagged as an ORF with uncertain function. This CDR3 contains 23 residues. Trimming left V 9 bases short and J 0 bases short, with 36 bases between.

The sample holds many counts of this clonotype. J is TRBJ1-2 and V is TRBV4-3, with D possibly matching TRBD1 (6 bases). CDR3 length: 14 amino acids. Trimming took 0 bases from V and 6 from J, leaving 11 bases between them. Germline lookup yields CDR1 LGHNA and CDR2 YSLEER. CDR3 in DNA: TGCGCCAGCAGCCAAGACTGGGGGCTTCATGGCTACACCTTC. The encoded protein is CASSQDWGLHGYTF.

This sequence joins TRBV9 and TRBJ2-1; D uncertain. The DNA end is more similar to TRBJ2-7, so the J call may be wrong. Germline loops: CDR1 SGDLS, CDR2 YYNGEE. The CDR3 extends over 15 amino acids. In DNA form, the CDR3 reads TGTGCCAGCAGCGTAGGTCCTACTATCTACAATGAGCAGTACTTC. Translation gives CASSVGPTIYNEQYF.

This clonotype has just one count. The germline gene is not matched at one end of the junction; a read error may be the cause. The chain couples TRBV7-2 to TRBJ2-5, with 7 bases that match TRBD2. Per the germline V gene, CDR1 is SGHTA and CDR2 is FQGNSA. The CDR3 contains 16 residues. The CDR3 protein is CANSLDPAGLIETQYF. The CDR3 nucleotides are TGTGCCAACAGCTTAGATCCAGCGGGATTGATAGAGACCCAGTACTTC.

The count of this clonotype is one. This sequence joins TRBV20-1 and TRBJ2-3; D gene ambiguous. Trimming pared 6 bases from V and 2 bases from J, leaving 18 bases between. The germline V gene encodes CDR1 DFQATT and CDR2 SNEGSKA (reference sequence). The CDR3 runs to 15 residues. The CDR3 region has the DNA TGCAGTGCCACACGCCCAAGCAACCCCACAGATACGCAGTATTTT. Translation gives CSATRPSNPTDTQYF.

V gene TRBV4-1 combines with J gene TRBJ1-1, with D uncertain. V lost 3 bases, J lost 4 bases, and 15 bases lay in between. The germline CDR1 and CDR2 sequences are MGHRA and YSYEKL. The CDR3 consists of 15 residues. The CDR3 region has the DNA TGCGCCAGCAGCCAGTCAGTGGGGAGTAGCACTGAAGCTTTCTTT. It translates to CASSQSVGSSTEAFF.

The sample holds a few counts of this clonotype. The V gene is TRBV27, the J gene TRBJ1-1; tentative D call: TRBD1 (5 bases). From germline, CDR1 is MNHEY and CDR2 SMNVEV (reference sequence). The germline V and J ends were trimmed by 7 bases and 7 bases, with 19 bases remaining between them. This CDR3 spans 14 amino acids. The CDR3 loop reads CASNPDGGGIEAFF. CDR3 sequence (DNA): TGTGCCAGCAATCCCGATGGGGGGGGTATTGAAGCTTTCTTT.

This clonotype was observed a single time. The germline gene is not matched at one end of the junction; a read error may be the cause. The chain is built from TRBV9 and TRBJ2-7, with D unresolved. TRBJ2-5 explains the end of the DNA better; the J call may be wrong. This CDR3 has 12 residues. CDR1 is SGDLS, CDR2 YYNGEE, per germline. As DNA, the CDR3 is TGTGTCAGCAGCCCTCCGGATAAGACCCAGTACTTC. As protein: CVSSPPDKTQYF.

Only one count was recorded for this clonotype. V and J are TRBV28 and TRBJ1-2, with TRBD1 matching 8 bases. The CDR3 runs to 16 residues. With V trimmed by 2 bases and J by 8 bases, 13 bases remained unmatched. CDR1 is MDHEN and CDR2 is SYDVKM in the germline V gene. The CDR3 coding sequence is TGTGCCAGCAGTTTACAGGGACAGGTCCGAACGAGCGGCTACACCTTC. Translating gives CASSLQGQVRTSGYTF.

This sequence joins TRBV30 and TRBJ1-5, with a tentative D call TRBD1 (5 bases). CDR1 is GTSNPN, CDR2 SVGIG, per germline (reference sequence). The V end lost 2 bases, the J end lost 7 bases, and 15 bases lay between the germline ends. CDR3 size: 14 residues. Here the CDR3 DNA reads TGTGCCTGGAGTCTAACGTCAGGGAAACAGCCCCAGCATTTT. This encodes CAWSLTSGKQPQHF.

The rearrangement links TRBV20-1 to TRBJ2-4, with D perhaps matching TRBD1 or TRBD2 (6 bases each). Trimming took 4 bases from V and 0 from J, leaving 13 bases between them. Germline V gene sequence: CDR1 DFQATT, CDR2 SNEGSKA (reference sequence). The CDR3 has 15 amino acids. The CDR3: CSATRGQVAKNIQYF. The CDR3 coding sequence is TGCAGTGCTACACGGGGGCAAGTAGCCAAAAACATTCAGTACTTC.

This clonotype was picked up a small number of times. The chain couples TRBV7-8 to TRBJ2-3; 13 bases agree with TRBD2. The CDR3 sequence is 17 residues long. Germline trimming cut 4 bases from V and 6 bases from J; bases unmatched to any gene: 10. CDR1 and CDR2 (germline): SGHVS, FQNEAQ. CDR3: CASSYHRTSGGGDTQYF. In DNA form, the CDR3 reads TGTGCCAGCAGCTACCACAGGACTAGCGGGGGCGGGGATACGCAGTATTTT.